A selection of T cell receptor beta chains follows, all from one sample in a study of blood T cell repertoires in COVID-19. Sequencing was performed with immunoSEQ multiplex PCR; in TCRdb, only in-frame clones are kept and a portion is missing. Of roughly 120,000 clones listed, around 83% are singletons. Input material: peripheral blood. The receptors stem from a woman of 80 years or more with active or convalescent COVID-19. Each CDR3 is given with its conserved first and last residue.

>TRBV7-6
CASTSVAGAKYGEQFF
>TRBV4-2
CASSQDRGNYGYTF
>TRBV28
CASWHRIGLAGVGEQFF
>TRBV5-1
CASSFKQGASEQFF
>TRBV27
CASRSRGTGHYEQYF
>TRBV4-1
CASSQERVAGSYNEQFF
>TRBV28
CASSPGQMNTEAFF
>TRBV24-1
CATTNYNEQFF
>TRBV4-2
CASSQPGLAGGPGLDTQYF
>TRBV7-2
CASSPVSGTEAFF
>TRBV6-5
CATSARGWGHGYTF
>TRBV7-7
CASSSTPFSGGETQYF
>TRBV6-6
CASNNDRLFGELFF
>TRBV2
CASSKTQGAGNQPQHF
>TRBV28
CASSWGGYGYTF
>TRBV6-2/TRBV6-3
CASSLGLLRYF
>TRBV2
CASTGRVNQPQHF
>TRBV3-1/TRBV3-2
CASSQADSNQPQHF
>TRBV29-1
CSVGQGRNTEAFF
>TRBV9
CASSVGQGAYGYTF